The 17 T cell receptor beta chains presented below share a single source sample, sequenced in a study of T cells after yellow fever vaccination. TCRdb called the 5' RACE reads again in MiXCR, with one record for every CDR3 protein. The table lists some 500,000 distinct CDR3 sequences, roughly 12% of them singletons, with about an eighth in the top ten. This material consisted of PBMCs, taken on the day of the yellow fever booster vaccination. The receptors were gathered from a man between 25 and 39 years old who received the YFV17D yellow fever vaccine.

V is TRBV20-1 and J is TRBJ2-1; TRBD2 matches 8 bases. J gave up 5 bases and V 6 bases, and 12 bases lay outside the gene matches. CDR1 is DFQATT and CDR2 is SNEGSKA in the germline V gene (reference sequence). This CDR3 region has 15 residues. The CDR3 nucleotides read TGCAGTGCCCCGAGAGTAGCGGGATCCCACAATGAGCAGTTCTTC. Amino acid sequence: CSAPRVAGSHNEQFF.

This chain links TRBV7-9 with TRBJ2-1; perhaps TRBD1 as D (6 bases). V gave up 4 bases and J gave up 1 base, with 14 bases separating them. This CDR3 has 16 amino acids. From germline, CDR1 is SEHNR and CDR2 FQNEAQ (reference sequence). The CDR3 here is CASSSIGGLSYNEQFF. The DNA of the CDR3 is TGTGCCAGCAGCTCTATAGGGGGATTATCCTACAATGAGCAGTTCTTC.

The V gene is TRBV10-3, the J gene TRBJ2-7, with no clear D. Germline-derived CDR1 and CDR2 are ENHRY and SYGVKD. This CDR3 comprises 15 residues. V was clipped by 2 bases and J by 0 bases, with 11 bases between them. The CDR3 nucleotides are TGTGCCATCAGTGAGGAGGCTAAGGGCTCCTACGAGCAGTACTTC. As protein: CAISEEAKGSYEQYF.

CDR3 bases: TGTGCCAGCAGTAGGTCAGCCCCGGAGGATACGCAGTATTTT. Translated: CASSRSAPEDTQYF. The chain couples TRBV27 to TRBJ2-3; D gene unclear. The CDR3 is 14 residues long. The ends were cut back, 5 bases at V and 6 bases at J, with 15 bases in the middle. CDR1 is MNHEY and CDR2 is SMNVEV in the germline V gene (reference sequence).

The chain has TRBV20-1 and TRBJ2-3; 7 bases fit TRBD2. Germline V lookup: CDR1 DFQATT, CDR2 SNEGSKA (reference sequence). The CDR3 spans 13 residues. Losses at the gene ends were 4 bases for V and 6 bases for J; bases not matched to a gene: 7. Here the CDR3 DNA reads TGCAGTGCTACCCGGGACTATTCCGATACGCAGTATTTT. This gives the protein CSATRDYSDTQYF.

This clonotype was picked up a small number of times. The chain uses TRBV5-4 and TRBJ2-7; 10 nucleotides agree with TRBD2. V was pared by 1 base and J by 1 base, with 5 bases of the junction left unmatched. Germline CDR1 and CDR2: SGHNT and YYREEE (reference sequence). CDR3 size: 16 residues. The CDR3 sequence: CASSLSSGSKSYEQYF. In DNA form, the CDR3 reads TGTGCCAGCAGCTTGTCTAGCGGGAGTAAATCCTACGAGCAGTACTTC.

The gene calls are TRBV20-1 and TRBJ2-4; weak D call: TRBD2 (5 bases). Germline V gene lookup returns CDR1 DFQATT and CDR2 SNEGSKA (reference sequence). This CDR3 has 16 residues. Trimming took off 3 bases at V and 0 bases at J, with 15 bases between the two ends. DNA for the CDR3: TGCAGTGCTAGCAACGGGGTAGCCCTAGCCAAAAACATTCAGTACTTC. This codes for CSASNGVALAKNIQYF.

V gene TRBV20-1 combines with J gene TRBJ2-1; D remains unclear. V dropped 3 bases and J dropped 3 bases, with 12 bases sitting between them. The CDR3 length is 14 residues. Per germline, CDR1 DFQATT and CDR2 SNEGSKA (reference sequence). The CDR3 bases are TGCAGTGCTAGGGGTCTAGTTAACTACAATGAGCAGTTCTTC. It codes for CSARGLVNYNEQFF.

In this sample, this clonotype turned up a few times. The rearrangement uses TRBV7-2 and TRBJ2-2; D is ambiguous. Trimming stripped 6 bases from V and 4 bases from J, with 9 bases between. CDR3 length: 13 residues. Germline CDR1 reads SGHTA; CDR2 reads FQGNSA. CDR3 in amino acids: CASRQISTGELFF. CDR3 coding DNA: TGTGCCAGCAGACAGATCAGCACCGGGGAGCTGTTTTTT. Looking up the rest from reference TRBV7-2 and TRBJ2-2 gives the full variable domain: GAGVSQSPSNKVTEKGKDVELRCDPISGHTALYWYRQSLGQGLEFLIYFQGNSAPDKSGLPSDRFSAERTGGSVSTLTIQRTQQEDSAVYLCASRQISTGELFFGEGSRLTVL.

This clonotype was recorded a few times. The chain carries TRBV10-3 and TRBJ2-2; perhaps D is TRBD1 or TRBD2 (7 bases each). This CDR3 comprises 16 residues. V was clipped by 3 bases and J by 6 bases, with 17 bases between them. Per germline, CDR1 ENHRY and CDR2 SYGVKD. Written as DNA, the CDR3 is TGTGCCATCAGTGAAGGGGGCGGGAGAAGGGCCGGGGAGCTGTTTTTT. Amino acids: CAISEGGGRRAGELFF.

This clonotype occurred once. This chain uses TRBV7-9 with TRBJ1-2; D is unresolved. The CDR3 runs 13 residues. Trimming stripped 2 bases from V and 2 bases from J, with 6 bases between. The germline gives CDR1 SEHNR, CDR2 FQNEAQ (reference sequence). CDR3 in DNA: TGTGCCAGCAGCTTAAACCTGAACTATGGCTACACCTTC. Translation: CASSLNLNYGYTF.

CDR3 loop: CASSQEHGSSYGYTF. As DNA, the CDR3 is TGTGCCAGCAGCCAAGAACACGGGAGCTCATATGGCTACACCTTC. The chain couples TRBV3-1 to TRBJ1-2, with no clear D. Germline V gene sequence: CDR1 LGHDT, CDR2 YNNKEL (reference sequence). CDR3 size: 15 residues. Trimming left V 0 bases short and J 5 bases short, with 13 bases between.

This clonotype was counted between two and nine times. The J gene is TRBJ2-1, the V gene TRBV27; D not certain. The V gene's germline CDR1 is MNHEY and CDR2 SMNVEV (reference sequence). With 4 bases removed from V and 7 bases from J, the gap between germline ends came to 8 bases. This CDR3 region has 12 residues. CDR3 sequence (DNA): TGTGCCAGCAGTTCTAGTCGGAATGAGCAGTTCTTC. This gives the protein CASSSSRNEQFF.

This rearrangement joins TRBV12-3 or TRBV12-4 to TRBJ1-6; D gene unclear. This CDR3 has 15 residues. V lost 7 bases, J lost 2 bases, and 12 bases lay in between. CDR3 in amino acids: CASNPGFPYNSPLHF. CDR3 coding DNA: TGTGCCAGCAACCCGGGGTTTCCCTATAATTCACCCCTCCACTTT.

This clonotype was counted only a few times. CDR3 nucleotide sequence: TGTGCCAGCAGCCTGGCACGGGATTTCAGTGAAGCTTTCTTT. It yields the protein CASSLARDFSEAFF. The chain couples TRBV7-2 to TRBJ1-1; D ambiguous. The V gene lost 5 bases and the J gene lost 7 bases, with 17 bases spanning the gap. Germline V CDR1 and CDR2: SGHTA, FQGNSA. The CDR3 runs to 14 residues. Supplemented by reference TRBV7-2 and TRBJ1-1, the full variable domain reads GAGVSQSPSNKVTEKGKDVELRCDPISGHTALYWYRQSLGQGLEFLIYFQGNSAPDKSGLPSDRFSAERTGGSVSTLTIQRTQQEDSAVYLCASSLARDFSEAFFGQGTRLTVV.

This clonotype was recorded many times. V and J are TRBV11-2 and TRBJ2-7, with 10 bases identical to TRBD1. The CDR3 extends over 19 amino acids. Germline assignment: CDR1 SGHAT and CDR2 FQNNGV. J was trimmed by 0 bases and V by 3 bases; bases with no gene match: 14. DNA of the CDR3: TGTGCCAGCAGCTTGCAAGCGGGACAGGGGCTTTACAGCTCCTACGAGCAGTACTTC. Protein: CASSLQAGQGLYSSYEQYF.

The V and J genes are TRBV12-3 or TRBV12-4 and TRBJ2-7; a weak D match, TRBD2 (6 bases). V dropped 0 bases and J dropped 0 bases, with 15 bases sitting between them. There are 17 residues in the CDR3. This chain's CDR3 is CASSLALGGTFSYEQYF. Written as DNA, the CDR3 is TGTGCCAGCAGTTTAGCGCTGGGCGGGACCTTCTCCTACGAGCAGTACTTC.